This note documents a single TCR beta chain sequence. The data are from a study of OX40 agonist ivuxolimab in advanced cancers. With 7 bases removed from V and 1 base from J, the gap between germline ends came to 13 bases. Looked up from germline, CDR1 is LNHDA and CDR2 is SQIVND (reference sequence). The CDR3 runs to 14 residues. TCRdb's table, derived via immunoSEQ multiplex PCR, lists solely in-frame clones and lacks some. The data contain 30,000 to 45,000 clones, over 70% of them singletons. The J gene is TRBJ1-1, the V gene TRBV19, with TRBD1 as a possible D gene (5 bases). The sample here was CD4+ or CD8+ T cells sorted from blood, taken in a trial of the OX40 agonist ivuxolimab. This TCR was sampled from an adult with an advanced solid tumor such as melanoma, head and neck, liver or kidney cancer. The CDR3 is CASTPTGENTEAFF. CDR3 bases: TGTGCCAGTACCCCAACAGGAGAGAACACTGAAGCTTTCTTT.